This note documents a single T cell receptor beta chain sequence. It lacks a known antigen. The record has no base qualities; no much larger clone is one base away. These data come from a study of control samples from healthy donors and cancer patients (dated by TCRdb to about 2020). The library came from the immunoSEQ multiplex PCR assay. Here the immuneACCESS table is served through TCRdb, limited to in-frame sequences with V and J called. Missing clones are a known gap in these copies; in checked studies unresolved V genes cover under half, and the rest lacks a known reason. The sample includes tens of thousands of clones, with 70% to 90% observed a single time. The ten largest clones add up to more than 15% of the sample. Measured from the cysteine to the phenylalanine, the CDR3 is 15 residues long. The only DNA kept is the CDR3, 45 bases in frame from the first base. V loses 4 bases of germline sequence and J loses 2 bases, and the interval between the two ends is 12 bases. Based on the germline V gene, the CDR1 and CDR2 sequences are LGHNA and YNFKEQ.

Sequenced: blood. This receptor was identified in a man aged 45 to 65 in good health. Recombination joined TRBV4-2 with TRBJ1-5; 5 matching bases give a weak D call of TRBD1. The encoded CDR3 is CASSLQGPGNQPQHF. Here is the DNA: TGTGCCAGCAGCCTTCAGGGCCCGGGCAATCAGCCCCAGCATTTT.